These 2 T cell receptor beta chains were all obtained from the same sample, sequenced in a study of identical twins. TCRdb used MiXCR to reprocess the 5' RACE reads, holding one entry per CDR3 protein. The table shows about 890,000 distinct CDR3 sequences, with about 12% occurring only once. In addition, the sample was reused for a study of yellow fever vaccine responses in identical twins.

The sample taken for sequencing was PBMCs. The receptors shown here come from a woman under 30 in good health.

This clonotype has more than one count but fewer than ten. The V call is TRBV6-1, the J call TRBJ1-6; TRBD1 agrees at 8 bases. This CDR3 contains 12 residues. After removal of 9 bases from V and 7 bases from J, the junction contained 2 bases not matched to a gene. Germline V CDR1 and CDR2: MNHNS, SASEGT. The CDR3 protein is CASGTGNSPLHF. DNA for the CDR3: TGTGCCAGTGGGACAGGCAATTCACCCCTCCACTTT.

This rearrangement joins TRBV6-1 to TRBJ2-5; 14 positions agree with TRBD2. With V trimmed by 6 bases and J by 5 bases, 8 bases remained unmatched. This CDR3 is built from 16 residues. In germline, CDR1 is MNHNS, CDR2 SASEGT. CDR3 DNA sequence: TGTGCCAGCAGGACCGGGACTAGCGGGAGTCGGGAGACCCAGTACTTC. It is translated as CASRTGTSGSRETQYF.